Listed here are 13 T cell receptor beta chains from one sample, sequenced in a study of blood T cell repertoires in COVID-19. The repertoire was sequenced with immunoSEQ multiplex PCR; TCRdb's copy has only in-frame clones and lacks some. This sample has about 59,000 clones; 79% occur once, and the top ten carry roughly 3.7%. The sequenced material came from peripheral blood. All receptors derive from a man aged 55-75 years with acute or convalescent COVID-19.

The rearrangement joins TRBV4-2 to TRBJ1-5; no firm D call. The CDR3 loop spans 13 amino acids. V was cut by 0 bases and J by 10 bases, with 10 bases left in between. Germline V gene lookup returns CDR1 LGHNA and CDR2 YNFKEQ. CDR3 DNA: TGTGCCAGCAGCCAAGAAGCCAACCTACCCCAGCATTTT. The encoded protein is CASSQEANLPQHF.

The chain carries TRBV7-9 and TRBJ2-1; 8 positions agree with TRBD2. The germline gives CDR1 SEHNR, CDR2 FQNEAQ (reference sequence). This CDR3 is built from 16 residues. J gave up 6 bases and V 1 base, and 8 bases lay outside the gene matches. CDR3 amino acids: CASSLVGTSFGNEQFF. The CDR3 nucleotides are TGTGCCAGCAGCTTAGTAGGGACTAGTTTCGGCAATGAGCAGTTCTTC.

The V and J genes are TRBV6-6 and TRBJ1-2; no firm D call. Germline V gene lookup returns CDR1 MNHNY and CDR2 SVGAGI (reference sequence). CDR3 length: 14 residues. Trimming cost V 5 bases and J 7 bases, with 17 bases left between them. For the CDR3, the DNA is TGTGCCAGCAGTCCCCAGGCGGGGTTGAGTGGCTACACCTTC. It yields the protein CASSPQAGLSGYTF.

The rearrangement uses TRBV28 and TRBJ1-1; 7 bases match TRBD1. This CDR3 spans 13 amino acids. V lost 6 bases to trimming and J lost 11 bases; unmatched junction nucleotides: 12. Germline assignment: CDR1 MDHEN and CDR2 SYDVKM. This chain's CDR3 is CASSTGAYRSAFF. CDR3 nucleotide sequence: TGTGCCAGCAGCACAGGGGCCTATCGTTCGGCTTTCTTT. The variable domain in full, with the rest retrieved from reference TRBV28 and TRBJ1-1, is DVKVTQSSRYLVKRTGEKVFLECVQDMDHENMFWYRQDPGLGLRLIYFSYDVKMKEKGDIPEGYSVSREKKERFSLILESASTNQTSMYLCASSTGAYRSAFFGQGTRLTVV.

The chain is built from TRBV5-1 and TRBJ1-4; perhaps TRBD1 as D (5 bases). Trimming pared 0 bases from V and 7 bases from J, leaving 13 bases between. In germline, CDR1 is SGHRS, CDR2 YFSETQ. This CDR3 comprises 15 residues. The CDR3 coding sequence is TGCGCCAGCAGCTTGGGCAGGGCTCGGAGTGAAAAACTGTTTTTT. This codes for CASSLGRARSEKLFF.

The chain has TRBV20-1 and TRBJ2-5; D gene unclear. The V and J ends lost 7 bases and 1 base respectively, with 4 bases between them. The CDR3 extends over 10 amino acids. Germline CDR1 is DFQATT and CDR2 is SNEGSKA (reference sequence). In DNA, the CDR3 is TGCAGTGGAGTCCAAGAGACCCAGTACTTC. Amino acids: CSGVQETQYF.

This clone appeared a single time. The chain couples TRBV19 to TRBJ1-5; D gene uncertain. CDR1 and CDR2 (germline): LNHDA, SQIVND (reference sequence). Trimming removed 1 base from V and 5 bases from J, with 6 bases in between. The CDR3 sequence is 13 residues long. CDR3 sequence (DNA): TGTGCCAGTAGTATAGCCGGTTATCAGCCCCAGCATTTT. Protein: CASSIAGYQPQHF. Complete variable domain (other parts from reference TRBV19 and TRBJ1-5): DGGITQSPKYLFRKEGQNVTLSCEQNLNHDAMYWYRQDPGQGLRLIYYSQIVNDFQKGDIAEGYSVSREKKESFPLTVTSAQKNPTAFYLCASSIAGYQPQHFGDGTRLSIL.

The rearrangement links TRBV18 to TRBJ2-1; D is possibly TRBD1 (6 bases). This CDR3 region has 14 residues. Germline assignment: CDR1 KGHSH and CDR2 LQKENI. V lost 3 bases to trimming and J lost 7 bases, with 13 bases between them. CDR3 amino acids: CASSPGASQNEQFF. The CDR3 bases are TGTGCCAGCTCACCGGGGGCCAGCCAGAATGAGCAGTTCTTC.

This clone was observed a few times. The rearrangement joins TRBV27 to TRBJ1-6, with 9 bases lining up with TRBD1. V lost 3 bases to trimming and J lost 7 bases; unmatched junction nucleotides: 7. Germline lookup yields CDR1 MNHEY and CDR2 SMNVEV (reference sequence). CDR3 length equals 16 residues. The chain's CDR3 is CASSFTPGQGNSPLHF. The CDR3 nucleotides are TGTGCCAGCAGTTTTACTCCGGGACAGGGAAATTCACCCCTCCACTTT.

This clone was observed a single time. The rearrangement links TRBV19 to TRBJ2-7; 8 bases are a match to TRBD2. The CDR3 is 15 amino acids. V shed 7 bases, J shed 0 bases, and the junction held 8 bases outside the gene matches. CDR1 LNHDA and CDR2 SQIVND come from the germline V gene (reference sequence). The CDR3 DNA sequence: TGTGCCAGTACCCCGGGTAGCGGGACCTCCTACGAGCAGTACTTC. Its protein is CASTPGSGTSYEQYF. Full variable domain (missing parts from reference TRBV19 and TRBJ2-7): DGGITQSPKYLFRKEGQNVTLSCEQNLNHDAMYWYRQDPGQGLRLIYYSQIVNDFQKGDIAEGYSVSREKKESFPLTVTSAQKNPTAFYLCASTPGSGTSYEQYFGPGTRLTVT.

The chain joins TRBV6-5 to TRBJ1-1; 11 bases match TRBD1. CDR1 is MNHEY, CDR2 SVGAGI, per germline. J was trimmed by 8 bases and V by 5 bases; bases with no gene match: 1. This CDR3 has 12 amino acids. The CDR3 sequence: CASSRDRGEAFF. The DNA for the CDR3 is TGTGCCAGCAGTCGGGACAGGGGGGAAGCTTTCTTT.

The genes are TRBV19 and TRBJ1-5; D is undetermined. The V gene's germline CDR1 is LNHDA and CDR2 SQIVND (reference sequence). The V gene lost 10 bases and the J gene lost 3 bases, with 16 bases spanning the gap. The CDR3 has 14 residues. The CDR3 DNA reads as TGTGCCACCCAAATAGGCGGGGACAATCAGCCCCAGCATTTT. Its protein is CATQIGGDNQPQHF.

The sample holds a few counts of this clone. The rearrangement links TRBV21-1 to TRBJ1-1. TRBV21-1 is a documented pseudogene. The CDR3 contains 16 residues. CDR3: CASSPRSRIMNTEAFF. DNA for the CDR3: TGTGCCAGCAGCCCCCGGAGCAGAATAATGAACACTGAAGCTTTCTTT.